The 13 T cell receptor beta chains listed next were all sequenced from one sample in a study of T cell changes during pregnancy in multiple sclerosis. The protocol was immunoSEQ multiplex PCR, while the TCRdb copy is restricted to in-frame clones and leaves out a portion. The data show some 44,000 clones, 90% seen once. The specimen was CD4+ T cells from peripheral blood mononuclear cells, collected before pregnancy. These receptors were taken from a female donor with multiple sclerosis, enrolled in a pregnancy study.

Only one count was recorded for this clone. The V and J genes are TRBV25-1 and TRBJ2-7; TRBD2 might be the D (6 bases). CDR3 size: 17 residues. Trimming took off 5 bases at V and 0 bases at J, with 20 bases between the two ends. CDR1 is MGHDK, CDR2 SYGVNS, per germline. CDR3 DNA sequence: TGTGCCAGCAGTCCCCTAGGGAGCGGGCCTAGCTCCTACGAGCAGTACTTC. This translates into CASSPLGSGPSSYEQYF.

The genes are TRBV6-5 and TRBJ1-5, with D perhaps TRBD1 (6 bases). V shed 5 bases and J shed 4 bases, with 15 bases lying between them. Germline CDR1 and CDR2: MNHEY and SVGAGI. The CDR3 has 15 amino acids. CDR3 coding DNA: TGTGCCAGCAGTAACACCGGGACATTAAATCAGCCCCAGCATTTT. Encoded protein: CASSNTGTLNQPQHF.

The CDR3 is CASREGGGKNTEAFF. The CDR3 nucleotides read TGCGCCAGCAGAGAAGGGGGAGGGAAGAACACTGAAGCTTTCTTT. V is TRBV5-1 and J is TRBJ1-1, with a weak D call TRBD1 (6 bases). The V and J ends lost 5 bases and 1 base respectively, with 15 bases between them. The CDR3 totals 15 residues. The germline CDR1 and CDR2 sequences are SGHRS and YFSETQ.

The chain couples TRBV6-6 to TRBJ1-1; 7 positions match TRBD1. V lost 6 bases, J lost 3 bases, and 4 bases stayed unmatched. The V gene's germline CDR1 is MNHNY and CDR2 SVGAGI (reference sequence). There are 13 residues in the CDR3. The CDR3 reads CASRKGTDTEAFF. The CDR3 DNA follows: TGTGCCAGCAGAAAAGGGACAGACACTGAAGCTTTCTTT.

The chain links TRBV27 to TRBJ2-1, with 8 bases aligning to TRBD2. The germline gives CDR1 MNHEY, CDR2 SMNVEV (reference sequence). The length of the CDR3 is 14 residues. Germline trimming cut 5 bases from V and 0 bases from J; bases unmatched to any gene: 0. The CDR3 reads CASSRGGSYNEQFF. Written as DNA, the CDR3 is TGTGCCAGCAGTCGGGGGGGCTCCTACAATGAGCAGTTCTTC.

This chain connects TRBV5-1 to TRBJ2-3; a weak D match, TRBD2 (6 bases). Germline CDR1 is SGHRS and CDR2 is YFSETQ. This CDR3 spans 15 amino acids. V shed 4 bases and J shed 6 bases, with 18 bases lying between them. CDR3 loop: CASSNGDFLRDTQYF. DNA of the CDR3: TGCGCCAGCAGCAATGGGGACTTCCTCCGGGATACGCAGTATTTT.

V usage is TRBV4-2 and J usage is TRBJ2-7; tentatively, D is TRBD2 (6 bases). Looked up from germline, CDR1 is LGHNA and CDR2 is YNFKEQ. The CDR3 spans 13 residues. The V end was cut by 4 bases, the J end by 2 bases, with 9 bases between. CDR3 in amino acids: CASSPASAYEQYF. CDR3 bases: TGTGCCAGCAGCCCCGCTAGCGCCTACGAGCAGTACTTC.

CDR3 region: CAAAGTGYHEQFF. For the CDR3, the DNA is TGTGCCGCCGCCGGGACAGGGTACCATGAGCAGTTCTTC. V gene TRBV28 combines with J gene TRBJ2-1, with 9 positions matching TRBD1. In germline, CDR1 is MDHEN, CDR2 SYDVKM. V lost 11 bases to trimming and J lost 8 bases; unmatched junction nucleotides: 10. CDR3 size: 13 residues.

V and J are TRBV18 and TRBJ2-2, with TRBD2 matching 12 bases. The J segment lost 0 bases and the V segment lost 1 base, leaving 6 bases of the junction unmatched. There are 19 residues in the CDR3. Per germline, CDR1 KGHSH and CDR2 LQKENI. CDR3 sequence (DNA): TGTGCCAGCTCACCACTTCCGGGACTAGCGGGCGCGAACACCGGGGAGCTGTTTTTT. This gives the protein CASSPLPGLAGANTGELFF.

The chain joins TRBV12-5 to TRBJ1-1, with D possibly TRBD1 on 6 matching bases. V shed 6 bases and J shed 0 bases, with 14 bases lying between them. The CDR3 length is 15 residues. The germline gives CDR1 LGHNT, CDR2 FRNRAP. CDR3 protein: CASGTRTGLNTEAFF. In nucleotides, the CDR3 is TGTGCTAGTGGAACCCGAACAGGGCTGAACACTGAAGCTTTCTTT.

The chain couples TRBV7-8 to TRBJ2-4, with D perhaps TRBD1 (6 bases). The germline V gene encodes CDR1 SGHVS and CDR2 FQNEAQ. The V end lost 5 bases, the J end lost 1 base, and 21 bases lay between the germline ends. This CDR3 is 18 amino acids long. CDR3: CASSPRQDPSRAKNIQYF. The CDR3 coding sequence is TGTGCCAGCAGCCCGCGACAGGACCCTAGCCGGGCCAAAAACATTCAGTACTTC.

The CDR3 protein is CASSVRQGATGELFF. CDR3 sequence (DNA): TGTGCCAGTAGTGTTAGGCAGGGGGCGACCGGGGAGCTGTTTTTT. This rearrangement joins TRBV19 to TRBJ2-2; 8 nucleotides align to TRBD1. The CDR3 runs 15 residues. Unmatched junction bases numbered 7, after V lost 5 bases and J lost 5 bases. Germline-derived CDR1 and CDR2 are LNHDA and SQIVND (reference sequence).

The chain recombines TRBV29-1 with TRBJ2-1, with D unclear. Germline V lookup: CDR1 SQVTM, CDR2 ANQGSEA. The CDR3 has 17 amino acids. Trimming cost V 1 base and J 2 bases, with 18 bases left between them. CDR3 nucleotides: TGCAGCGTTGAAGTGCCCAGGCAAGAAGTAACCTACAATGAGCAGTTCTTC. Translated, it gives CSVEVPRQEVTYNEQFF.